This TCR beta chain was captured by sequencing in a study of T-cell reconstitution after alpha-beta-depleted transplantation in children. Regarding the study as a whole: When one year had passed after transplant, most T-cell counts and diversity came from newly produced T cells. Surviving recipient T cells and thymic progenitors produced the high day-60 TCRbeta diversity seen in some patients.

Preparation of the TCRbeta library used unique molecular identifiers. TCRdb reanalysed the PCR reads using MiXCR and keeps one entry per CDR3 protein. The sample yields about 150,000 distinct CDR3 sequences, 8.5% to 14% seen once. The CDR3 covers 19 residues. In germline, CDR1 is SEHNR, CDR2 FQNEAQ (reference sequence). Trimming took 1 base from V and 4 from J; bases not matched to a gene: 16. This clonotype has a count of ten or more. Antigen unknown. This TCR came from a boy between 2 and 10 years old with acute myeloid leukemia, due to receive a stem cell transplant. Sequenced material: PBMCs, taken before TCRalphabeta/CD19-depleted stem cell transplant. The chain uses TRBV7-9 and TRBJ2-5; 9 bases fit TRBD2. The CDR3 region is CASSLVIARGRAVGETQYF. The CDR3 DNA sequence: TGTGCCAGCAGCTTAGTTATTGCACGCGGGAGGGCCGTCGGAGAGACCCAGTACTTC. The full variable domain, its missing parts supplied by reference TRBV7-9 and TRBJ2-5, is DTGVSQNPRHKITKRGQNVTFRCDPISEHNRLYWYRQTLGQGPEFLTYFQNEAQLEKSRLLSDRFSAERPKGSFSTLEIQRTEQGDSAMYLCASSLVIARGRAVGETQYFGPGTRLLVL.